This is a list of T cell receptor beta chains from one sample in a study of monozygotic twins with inflammatory bowel disease. TCRdb reprocessed the 5' RACE reads and stores each CDR3 protein as one record, lacking DNA. This sample's table has 400,000 or so distinct CDR3 sequences. The material sequenced was blood. Receptors were obtained from a human donor with ulcerative colitis or Crohn's disease, or a healthy co-twin of an affected twin (not recorded which). Each CDR3 is given with its conserved first and last residue.

CDR3aa	v_gene	j_gene
CASSLGQGLSQETQYF	TRBV5-4	TRBJ2-5
CSVEVPSGGEPLGNDAFF	TRBV29-1	TRBJ2-1
CASSLIGGNSPLHF	TRBV7-2	TRBJ1-6
CASSPTGRTYEQYF	TRBV12-3/TRBV12-4	TRBJ2-7
CASSPSGQVVTSDYTF	TRBV5-5	TRBJ1-2
CASSNPYTDTQYF	TRBV27	TRBJ2-3
CSARDVAGVSPDTQYF	TRBV20-1	TRBJ2-3
CASSLQRDRVEPFF	TRBV7-9	TRBJ1-1
CSVVRIIGSSYNEQFF	TRBV29-1	TRBJ2-1
CASSLSQGRVPEAFF	TRBV2	TRBJ1-1
CASSGLAGITGELFF	TRBV9	TRBJ2-2
CASSQDYRVGYTF	TRBV3-1	TRBJ1-2
CASSPRTSGVVTDTQYF	TRBV18	TRBJ2-3
CAWSVILNTGELFF	TRBV30	TRBJ2-2
CASSPMGQNYGYTF	TRBV18	TRBJ1-2
CASSPAFGDYGYTF	TRBV18	TRBJ1-2
CASSQDRQGPYNEQFF	TRBV4-2	TRBJ2-1
CASSLEVVSYNEQFF	TRBV5-6	TRBJ2-1
CASSQRGESNEKLFF	TRBV4-1	TRBJ1-4
CASAPSSYNEQFF	TRBV19	TRBJ2-1
CASSQDGPRVDEQFF	TRBV4-1	TRBJ2-1
CAGSIPYSNQPQHF	TRBV19	TRBJ1-5
CASSSEGSGGGTQYF	TRBV9	TRBJ2-5
CASSRYLAGGVTDTQYF	TRBV7-2	TRBJ2-3
CAISGRRGADTQYF	TRBV10-3	TRBJ2-3
CAWSPTGEKLFF	TRBV30	TRBJ1-4
CASSLTTFNEKLFF	TRBV11-2	TRBJ1-4
CASSLASYRGNHEQYF	TRBV12-3/TRBV12-4	TRBJ2-7
CASSPLGETQYF	TRBV18	TRBJ2-5
CASNSKREGVYTGELFF	TRBV7-8	TRBJ2-2
CSARGLQDVDTQYF	TRBV20-1	TRBJ2-3
CASIPTGGSTDTQYF	TRBV19	TRBJ2-3
CASSSTGPQYF	TRBV5-1	TRBJ2-3
CASSLIPQTNEQFF	TRBV7-3	TRBJ2-1
CASSLTGANSYEQYF	TRBV7-2	TRBJ2-7
CATSHGPGELFF	TRBV24-1	TRBJ2-2
CASSARTGGAYEQYF	TRBV9	TRBJ2-7
CAISESGTETNYGYTF	TRBV10-3	TRBJ1-2
CASRGQLSSTDTQYF	TRBV6-1	TRBJ2-3
CSASHANTGELFF	TRBV20-1	TRBJ2-2
CASSLEGGYEQYF	TRBV5-1	TRBJ2-7
CASRLGTGGMGVTQYF	TRBV12-2	TRBJ2-5
CSAREEKRGGETQYF	TRBV20-1	TRBJ2-5
CSARDGSGTDTQYF	TRBV20-1	TRBJ2-3
CASSAGDSETQYF	TRBV25-1	TRBJ2-5
CASSLLIEGSGEQYF	TRBV18	TRBJ2-7
CASSFDGSSTDTQYF	TRBV5-1	TRBJ2-3
CASSTHSNQPQHF	TRBV19	TRBJ1-5